The present entry profiles one T cell receptor (beta chain) with its context. What it binds is not known. The libraries were made with immunoSEQ version 4 in survey mode. The method was immunoSEQ multiplex PCR; TCRdb's version includes in-frame clones alone and lacks a portion of them. Found here are about 40,000 clones, around 82% of them singletons; the top ten hold 13% to 15%. The sample is drawn from a study of persistence of HIV-infected CD4 T cells. Overlapping HIV-1 Gag 15-mer peptides at 1 ug per peptide per mL were used. Memory cells lacking CD40L and CD69 with high CD45RO were sorted. These HIV-1-infected adults initiated suppressive ART in chronic infection. Inclusion required CMV-positive serology and CD4+ counts above 400 cells/uL. V lost 5 bases, J lost 4 bases, and 17 bases stayed unmatched. There are 18 residues in the CDR3. Germline lookup yields CDR1 SGHNT and CDR2 YENEEA.

Material: CD4+ T cells sorted from PBMCs after roughly 18-hour stimulation, obtained from a patient who received antiretroviral therapy. The TCR sequence derives from an adult man with HIV who was CMV-seropositive. The chain couples TRBV11-3 to TRBJ2-3; TRBD2 agrees at 8 bases. The chain's CDR3 is CASSPAGSSGALSDTQYF. CDR3 DNA: TGTGCCAGCAGCCCCGCCGGGAGTAGCGGGGCATTGTCAGATACGCAGTATTTT. The full variable domain, with the rest looked up from reference TRBV11-3 and TRBJ2-3, is EAGVVQSPRYKIIEKKQPVAFWCNPISGHNTLYWYLQNLGQGPELLIRYENEEAVDDSQLPKDRFSAERLKGVDSTLKIQPAELGDSAVYLCASSPAGSSGALSDTQYFGPGTRLTVL.